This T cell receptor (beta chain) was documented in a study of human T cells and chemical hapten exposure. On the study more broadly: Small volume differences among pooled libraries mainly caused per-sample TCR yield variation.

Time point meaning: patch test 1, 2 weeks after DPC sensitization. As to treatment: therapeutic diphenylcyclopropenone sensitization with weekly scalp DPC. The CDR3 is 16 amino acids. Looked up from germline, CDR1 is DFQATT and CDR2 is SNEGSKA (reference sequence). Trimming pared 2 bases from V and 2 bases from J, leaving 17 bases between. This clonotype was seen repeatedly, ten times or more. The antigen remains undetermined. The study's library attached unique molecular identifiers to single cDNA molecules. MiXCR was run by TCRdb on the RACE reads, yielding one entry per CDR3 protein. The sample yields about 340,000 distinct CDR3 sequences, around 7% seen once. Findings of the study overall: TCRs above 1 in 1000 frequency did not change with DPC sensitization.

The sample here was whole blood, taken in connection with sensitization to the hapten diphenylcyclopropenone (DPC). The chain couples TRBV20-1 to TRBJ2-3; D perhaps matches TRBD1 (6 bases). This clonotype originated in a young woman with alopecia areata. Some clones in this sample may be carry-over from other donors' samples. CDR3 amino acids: CSARSYGQSLTDTQYF. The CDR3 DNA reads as TGCAGTGCTAGATCCTATGGACAGAGTCTCACAGATACGCAGTATTTT.